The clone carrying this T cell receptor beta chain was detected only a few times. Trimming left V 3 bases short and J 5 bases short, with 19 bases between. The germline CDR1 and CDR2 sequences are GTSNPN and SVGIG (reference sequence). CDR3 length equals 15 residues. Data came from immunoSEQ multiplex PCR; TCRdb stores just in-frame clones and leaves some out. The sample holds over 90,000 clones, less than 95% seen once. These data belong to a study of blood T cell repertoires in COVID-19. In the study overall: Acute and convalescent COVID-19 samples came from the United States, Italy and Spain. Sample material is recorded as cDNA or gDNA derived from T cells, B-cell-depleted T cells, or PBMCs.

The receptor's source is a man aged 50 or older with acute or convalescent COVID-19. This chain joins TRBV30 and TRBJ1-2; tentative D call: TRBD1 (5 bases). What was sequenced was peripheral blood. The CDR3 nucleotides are TGTGCCTGGAGCAACCGGTGGGGGGGTAGATATGGCTACACCTTC. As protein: CAWSNRWGGRYGYTF.